The T cell receptor (beta chain) under discussion was sequenced for a study of T cells expressing NK-cell markers. Study as a whole: From sorted CD3+CD56+NKG2C+, CD3+CD56+NKG2C- and CD3+CD56-NKG2C+ T cells came the TCR beta repertoires. Study results and limitations: The study found these clonotypes also leading the CD3+CD56-NKG2C+ fraction in a few donors.

Regarding this clonotype: As yet, its antigen is unknown.

Germline V gives CDR1 SGHVS, CDR2 FQNEAQ. This CDR3 has 16 amino acids. Production of TCR beta cDNA relied on 5'RACE template switching with UMIs. Reanalyzing the 5' RACE reads, TCRdb keeps one entry per CDR3 protein, without DNA. In all, the sample yields a few hundred thousand distinct CDR3 sequences. Specimen: blood T cells: a sorted CD56 or NKG2C T cell subset, CD4+ or CD8+ T cells, or bulk PBMC T cells (not recorded which). The clonotype was recovered from a man aged 18-69 years in good health. The J gene is TRBJ2-7, the V gene TRBV7-8; absent DNA, TCRdb's TRBD1 call cannot be checked. CDR3 residues: CASSPLSGRVSYEQYF.